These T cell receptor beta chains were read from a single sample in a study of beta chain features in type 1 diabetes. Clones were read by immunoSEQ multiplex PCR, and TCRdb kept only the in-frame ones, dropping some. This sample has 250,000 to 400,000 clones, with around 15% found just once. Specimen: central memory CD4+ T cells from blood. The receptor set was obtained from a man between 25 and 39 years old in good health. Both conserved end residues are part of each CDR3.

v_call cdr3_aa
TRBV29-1 CSVPSGQGGTQYF
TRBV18 CASSPGTGVSNTEAFF
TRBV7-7 CASSLTGVSGELFF
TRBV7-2 CASSPGEHGELFF
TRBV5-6 CASSSDRAAEQFF
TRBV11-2 CASSLIPGGSSNQPQHF
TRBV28 CASSGLNPDTQYF
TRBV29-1 CSVDGHYNYGYTF
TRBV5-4 CASSLPSRGYTF
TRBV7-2 CASSSNLGNTIYF
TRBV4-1 CASSRDSGGSRRNTIYF
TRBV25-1 CASSPPRGEWDGYTF
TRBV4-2 CASSQENIQYF
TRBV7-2 CASILQGMNTEAFF
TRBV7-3 CASSFSGSRPNEQFF
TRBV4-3 CASSQDRSRDGETQYF
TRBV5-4 CASSHQLAGAVTDTQYF
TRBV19 CASSKSGRMGEQFF
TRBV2 CASSGLAGRAQETQYF
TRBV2 CASSVSYRQETQYF
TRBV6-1 CASGLGETQYF
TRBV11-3 CASSLWTGGGTWETQYF
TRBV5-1 CASSLGSANTEAFF
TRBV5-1 CASSAKTSGITKWNEQFF
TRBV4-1 CASSPLGSGRSTGELFF